This T cell receptor (beta chain) was sequenced for a study of T-cell memory formation after mild COVID-19. This clonotype has at least ten counts. Using its own MiXCR run on the 5' RACE reads, TCRdb lists one record per CDR3 protein. This sample has 300,000 to 400,000 distinct CDR3 sequences, with about a sixth found just once. The V segment lost 2 bases and the J segment 4 bases; nucleotides outside the gene matches: 4. Germline V lookup: CDR1 MNHEY, CDR2 SVGEGT. The CDR3 loop spans 16 amino acids. The chain is built from TRBV6-2 or TRBV6-3 and TRBJ2-1, with 11 bases that match TRBD2. Sequenced material: PBMCs or a T cell subset sorted from them (not recorded which). This receptor was taken from a man younger than 35 who had mild COVID-19 (a few samples of this study predate the infection). Cell type and time point are not known. CDR3 in DNA: TGTGCCAGCAGTTACCTAGCGGGGGGTATATACAATGAGCAGTTCTTC. Translation: CASSYLAGGIYNEQFF.